This T cell receptor beta chain was identified in a study of CD8 T cells in ankylosing spondylitis. Points from the study as a whole: Clones linked to the disease showed a CD8+ phenotype. They occurred at relatively low frequencies in peripheral blood. Roughly eight highly homologous variants made up a TCR beta motif, and this motif appeared characteristic of ankylosing spondylitis blood. From matched ankylosing spondylitis synovial fluid, disease-linked clones were reportedly recovered at significantly enriched levels.

Germline V gene lookup returns CDR1 MDHEN and CDR2 SYDVKM. V lost 7 bases to trimming and J lost 8 bases; unmatched junction nucleotides: 14. The CDR3 covers 15 residues. Many counts were recorded for this clonotype. Its antigen remains unidentified. Libraries for TCR beta were made by quantitative 5'-RACE with molecular barcodes. TCRdb reprocessed the 5' RACE reads via MiXCR and lists one record per CDR3 protein. The data show about 320,000 distinct CDR3 sequences, approximately 10% seen once. The rearrangement joins TRBV28 to TRBJ1-2, with 9 bases matching TRBD1. This clonotype originated in a female donor with ankylosing spondylitis or in good health (not recorded which). The sequenced material came from blood, either unsorted or a sorted T cell fraction (not recorded which). The CDR3 DNA follows: TGTGCCAGCACTCCCCCGGGACAGGGAAGATACGGCTACACCTTC. It yields the protein CASTPPGQGRYGYTF.